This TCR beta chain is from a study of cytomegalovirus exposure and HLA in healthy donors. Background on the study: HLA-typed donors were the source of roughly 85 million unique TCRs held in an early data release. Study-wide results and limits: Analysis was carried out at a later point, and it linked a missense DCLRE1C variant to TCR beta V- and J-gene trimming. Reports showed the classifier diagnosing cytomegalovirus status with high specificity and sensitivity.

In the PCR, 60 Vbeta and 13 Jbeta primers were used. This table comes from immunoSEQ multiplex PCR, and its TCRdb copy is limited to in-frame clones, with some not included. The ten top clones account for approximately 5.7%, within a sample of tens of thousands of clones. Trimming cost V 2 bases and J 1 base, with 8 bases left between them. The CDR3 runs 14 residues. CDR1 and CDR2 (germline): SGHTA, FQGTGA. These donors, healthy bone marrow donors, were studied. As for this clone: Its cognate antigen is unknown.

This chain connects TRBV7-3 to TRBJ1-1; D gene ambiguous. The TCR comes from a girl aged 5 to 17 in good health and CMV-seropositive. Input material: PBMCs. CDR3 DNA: TGTGCCAGCAGCTTAGGGCGGGGGAACACTGAAGCTTTCTTT. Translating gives CASSLGRGNTEAFF.